The clone carrying this T cell receptor (beta chain) was recorded at least ten times. Antigen: not known. This sample was taken from a study of T-cell reconstitution after alpha-beta-depleted transplantation in children. Study-wide results and limits: After one year, T-cell counts and TCRbeta diversity mostly came from new T cells. By about two months after transplant, alpha-beta T cells reportedly arose from several hundred graft clones that had expanded.

A TCRbeta library incorporating unique molecular identifiers was prepared. TCRdb analysed the PCR reads with MiXCR anew, one entry per CDR3 protein. The sample consists of approximately 32,000 distinct CDR3 sequences, approximately 6.9% of them appearing once. V lost 5 bases and J lost 3; bases outside the gene matches: 7. The CDR3 runs 15 residues. Per germline, CDR1 LGHDT and CDR2 YNNKEL (reference sequence). The V gene is TRBV3-1, the J gene TRBJ2-5; TRBD2 matches at 9 bases. The TCR comes from a child under two years old who had a stem cell transplant for acute myeloid leukemia, so the T cells may come from the graft donor. The starting material was peripheral blood, obtained 60 days after TCRalphabeta/CD19-depleted stem cell transplant. CDR3 coding DNA: TGTGCCAGCAGCGCGGGGGGGGTCCCGAAAGAGACCCAGTACTTC. Its translation: CASSAGGVPKETQYF.